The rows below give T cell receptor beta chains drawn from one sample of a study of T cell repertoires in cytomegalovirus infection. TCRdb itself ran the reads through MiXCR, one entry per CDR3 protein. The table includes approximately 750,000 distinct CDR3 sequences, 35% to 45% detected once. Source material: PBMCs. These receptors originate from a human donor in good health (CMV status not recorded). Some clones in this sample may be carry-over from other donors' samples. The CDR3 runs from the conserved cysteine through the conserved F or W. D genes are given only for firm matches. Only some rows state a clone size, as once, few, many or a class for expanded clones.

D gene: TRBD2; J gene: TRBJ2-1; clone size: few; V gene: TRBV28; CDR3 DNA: TGTGCCAACAGTCCCAGACTAGCCGCTGAGCAGTTCTTC; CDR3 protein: CANSPRLAAEQFF
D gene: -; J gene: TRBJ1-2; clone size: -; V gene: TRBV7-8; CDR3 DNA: TGTGCCAGCAGCTCCCCAGGGTGGCATGGCTACACCTTC; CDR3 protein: CASSSPGWHGYTF
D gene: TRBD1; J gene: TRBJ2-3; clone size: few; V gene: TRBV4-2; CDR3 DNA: TGTGCCAGCAGCCACGAGACCGGGACAGCCACAGATACGCAGTATTTT; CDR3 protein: CASSHETGTATDTQYF
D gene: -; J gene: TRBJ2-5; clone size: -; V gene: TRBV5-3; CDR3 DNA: TGTGCCAGCAGCTCTTCGGGCCACCAAGGGGAGACCCAGTACTTC; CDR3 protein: CASSSSGHQGETQYF
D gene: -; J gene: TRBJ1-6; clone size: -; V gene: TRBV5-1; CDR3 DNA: TGCGCCAGCAGCCTCACTGGGGCAGATAATAATTCACCCCTCCACTTT; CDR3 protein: CASSLTGADNNSPLHF
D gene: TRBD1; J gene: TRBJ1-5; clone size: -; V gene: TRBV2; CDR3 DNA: TGTGCCAGCAGATTCGGACAGGGCTTCAATCAGCCCCAGCATTTT; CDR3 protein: CASRFGQGFNQPQHF
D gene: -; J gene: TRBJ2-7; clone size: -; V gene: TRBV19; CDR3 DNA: TGTGCCAGTAGTCAACGGGGGCTAGTTACCTACGAGCAGTACTTC; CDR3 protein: CASSQRGLVTYEQYF
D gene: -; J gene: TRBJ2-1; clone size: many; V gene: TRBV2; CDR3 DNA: TGTGCCAGCAGTGGGACTTCCTACAATGAGCAGTTCTTC; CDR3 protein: CASSGTSYNEQFF
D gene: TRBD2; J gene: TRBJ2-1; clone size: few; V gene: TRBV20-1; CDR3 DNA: TGCAGTGCTAGAGATGAGCTAGCGGGAGTAACTGAGCAGTTCTTC; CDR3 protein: CSARDELAGVTEQFF
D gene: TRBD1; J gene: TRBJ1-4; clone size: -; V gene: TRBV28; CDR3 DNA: TGTGCCAGCAGCTATTCCGGGACAGCTAATGAAAAACTGTTTTTT; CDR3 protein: CASSYSGTANEKLFF
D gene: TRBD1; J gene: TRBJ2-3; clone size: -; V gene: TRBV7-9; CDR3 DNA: TGTGCCAGCAGCCCACCGCCGGGACAGGGCACGGGCTCCACTACCACAGATACGCAGTATTTT; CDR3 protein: CASSPPPGQGTGSTTTDTQYF
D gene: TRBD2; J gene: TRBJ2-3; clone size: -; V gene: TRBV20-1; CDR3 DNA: TGCAGTGCGAGGGGACTAGCGGCAGTTACTAGCACAGATACGCAGTATTTT; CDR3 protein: CSARGLAAVTSTDTQYF
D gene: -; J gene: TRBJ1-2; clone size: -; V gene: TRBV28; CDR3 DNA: TGTGCCAGCAGTTTATTAGGGATTGATGGCTACACCTTC; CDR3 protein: CASSLLGIDGYTF
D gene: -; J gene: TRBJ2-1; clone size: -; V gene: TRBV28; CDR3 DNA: TGTGCCAGCGATTCCCGGGAGTGGAAGTACAATGAGCAGTTCTTC; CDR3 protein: CASDSREWKYNEQFF
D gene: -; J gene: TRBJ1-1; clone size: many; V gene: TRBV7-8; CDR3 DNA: TGTGCCAGCAGCTTAGAGCTGGGAGACACTGAAGCTTTCTTT; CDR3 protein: CASSLELGDTEAFF
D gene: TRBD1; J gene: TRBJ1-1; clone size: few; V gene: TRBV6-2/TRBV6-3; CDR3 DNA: TGTGCCAGCAGTTACTCGAGCAGGGACAGCCATCAACCTGTGTGGGACACTGAAGCTTTCTTT; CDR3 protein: CASSYSSRDSHQPVWDTEAFF
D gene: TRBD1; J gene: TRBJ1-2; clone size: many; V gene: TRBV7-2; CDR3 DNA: TGTGCCAGCAGCTCGGGACAGGGGTGGGATGGCTACACCTTC; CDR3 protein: CASSSGQGWDGYTF
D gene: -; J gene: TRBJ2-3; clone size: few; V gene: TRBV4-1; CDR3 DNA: TGCGCCAGCAGCCACATTTCAGATACGCAGTATTTT; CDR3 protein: CASSHISDTQYF
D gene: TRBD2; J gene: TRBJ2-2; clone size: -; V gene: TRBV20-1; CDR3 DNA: TGCAGTTCCCGACTAGCGGGTGCGAACACCGGGGAGCTGTTTTTT; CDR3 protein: CSSRLAGANTGELFF
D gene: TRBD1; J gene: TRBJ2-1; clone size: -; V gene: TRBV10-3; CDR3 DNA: TGTGCCACCACAGGGGCCCCGTACAATGAGCAGTTCTTC; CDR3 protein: CATTGAPYNEQFF
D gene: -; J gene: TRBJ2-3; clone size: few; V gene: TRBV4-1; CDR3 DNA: TGCGCCAGCAGCCAAGTAACCCGGGGCACAGATACGCAGTATTTT; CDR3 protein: CASSQVTRGTDTQYF
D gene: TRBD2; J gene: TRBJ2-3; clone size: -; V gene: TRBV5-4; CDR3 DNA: TGTGCCAGCAGCTTGACTAGCGTCCCGGTGGATACGCAGTATTTT; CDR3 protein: CASSLTSVPVDTQYF
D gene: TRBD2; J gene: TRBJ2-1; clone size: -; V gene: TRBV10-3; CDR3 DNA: TGTGCCATCGGGGGACTAGCGGACTCCAATGAGCAGTTCTTC; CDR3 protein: CAIGGLADSNEQFF
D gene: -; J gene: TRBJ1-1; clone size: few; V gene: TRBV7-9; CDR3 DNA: TGTGCCAGCAGCTTAGCACGGGGGTACCCTGAAGCTTTCTTT; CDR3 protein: CASSLARGYPEAFF
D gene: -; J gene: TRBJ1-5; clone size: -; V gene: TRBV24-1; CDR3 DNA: TGTGCCACCAGTGGCGGGACGGGGGAGGTAGATCAGCCCCAGCATTTT; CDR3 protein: CATSGGTGEVDQPQHF